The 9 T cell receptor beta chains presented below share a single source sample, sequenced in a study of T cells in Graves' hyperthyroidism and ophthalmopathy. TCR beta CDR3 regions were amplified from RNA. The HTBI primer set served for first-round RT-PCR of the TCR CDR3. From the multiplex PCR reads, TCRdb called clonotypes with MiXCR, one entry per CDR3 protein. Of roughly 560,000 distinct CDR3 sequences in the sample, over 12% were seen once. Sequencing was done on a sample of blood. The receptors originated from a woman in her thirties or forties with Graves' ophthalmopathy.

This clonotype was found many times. In nucleotides, the CDR3 is TGTGCCAGCAGCCCCAACCTAGCGGGACCCGTGATCCAGACCCAGTACTTC. Translating it yields CASSPNLAGPVIQTQYF. The V call is TRBV7-9, the J call TRBJ2-5, with TRBD2 matching over 9 bases. Germline CDR1 is SEHNR and CDR2 is FQNEAQ (reference sequence). The CDR3 is 17 amino acids. After removal of 5 bases from V and 6 bases from J, the junction contained 16 bases not matched to a gene.

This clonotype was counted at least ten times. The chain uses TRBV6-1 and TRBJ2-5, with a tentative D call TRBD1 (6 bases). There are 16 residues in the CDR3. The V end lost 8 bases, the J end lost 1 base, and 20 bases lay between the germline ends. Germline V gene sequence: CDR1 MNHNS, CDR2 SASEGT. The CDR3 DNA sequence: TGTGCCAGCTCAGTTCATCGGGGACAAGGCCAAGAGACCCAGTACTTC. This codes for CASSVHRGQGQETQYF.

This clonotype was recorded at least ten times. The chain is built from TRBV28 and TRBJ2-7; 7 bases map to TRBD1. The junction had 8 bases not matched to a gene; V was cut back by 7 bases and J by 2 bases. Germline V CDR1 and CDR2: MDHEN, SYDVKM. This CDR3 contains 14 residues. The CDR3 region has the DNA TGTGCCAGCACCCTTAGTGGGACAGCCTACGAGCAGTACTTC. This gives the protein CASTLSGTAYEQYF.

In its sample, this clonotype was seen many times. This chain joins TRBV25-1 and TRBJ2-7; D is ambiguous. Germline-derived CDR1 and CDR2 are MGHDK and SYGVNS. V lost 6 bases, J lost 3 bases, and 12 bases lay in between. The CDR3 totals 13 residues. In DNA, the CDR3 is TGTGCCAGCAGGCCGGGTTGGGGCTACGAGCAGTACTTC. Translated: CASRPGWGYEQYF.

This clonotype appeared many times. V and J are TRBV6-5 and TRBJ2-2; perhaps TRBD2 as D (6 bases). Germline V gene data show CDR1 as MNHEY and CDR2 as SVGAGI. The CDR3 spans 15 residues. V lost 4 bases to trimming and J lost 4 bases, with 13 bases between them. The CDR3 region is CASSFRDWGTGELFF. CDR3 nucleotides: TGTGCCAGCAGTTTCCGGGACTGGGGCACCGGGGAGCTGTTTTTT.

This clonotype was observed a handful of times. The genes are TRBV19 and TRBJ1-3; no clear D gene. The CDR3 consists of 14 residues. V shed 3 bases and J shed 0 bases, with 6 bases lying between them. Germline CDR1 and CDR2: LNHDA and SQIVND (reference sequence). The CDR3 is CASSIAFSGNTIYF. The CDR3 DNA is TGTGCCAGTAGTATCGCCTTCTCTGGAAACACCATATATTTT.

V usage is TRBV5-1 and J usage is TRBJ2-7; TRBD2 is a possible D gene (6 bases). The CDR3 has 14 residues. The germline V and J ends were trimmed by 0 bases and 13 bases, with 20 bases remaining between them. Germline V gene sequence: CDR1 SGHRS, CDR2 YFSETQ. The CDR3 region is CASSLAGEEYPHYF. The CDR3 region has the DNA TGCGCCAGCAGCTTGGCCGGGGAGGAGTACCCTCACTACTTC.

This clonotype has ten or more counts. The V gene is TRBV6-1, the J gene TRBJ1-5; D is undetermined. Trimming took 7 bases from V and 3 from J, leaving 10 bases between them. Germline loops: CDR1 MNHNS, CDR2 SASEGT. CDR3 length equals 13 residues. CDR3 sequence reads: CASNGWPNQPQHF. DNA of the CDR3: TGTGCCAGCAATGGATGGCCCAATCAGCCCCAGCATTTT.

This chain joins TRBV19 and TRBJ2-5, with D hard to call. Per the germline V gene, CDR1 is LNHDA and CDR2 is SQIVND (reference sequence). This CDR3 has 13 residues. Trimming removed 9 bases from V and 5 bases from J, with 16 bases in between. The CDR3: CASSTDPRETQYF. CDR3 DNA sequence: TGTGCCAGCTCGACGGACCCTCGGGAGACCCAGTACTTC.